This is a list of T cell receptor beta chains from one sample in a study of shared clonotypes between healthy human individuals. The protocol was immunoSEQ multiplex PCR, while the TCRdb copy is restricted to in-frame clones and leaves out a portion. The sample includes over 2 million clones, around 96% of them seen just once. Sequenced material: naive CD8+ T cells sorted from blood. These receptors were taken from a man between 18 and 35 years old in good health. Each CDR3 is given with its conserved first and last residue. The order of the fields is V gene, J gene, clone size, D gene, CDR3 DNA, CDR3 protein. The D gene is left open where the match is weak. Size tells how often a clone was seen (once, few, many) or the class of an expanded clone, and some rows leave it out.

v_call: TRBV4-3; j_call: TRBJ2-7; clone_size: once; d_call: .; cdr3_nt: TGCGCCAGCAGCCAAGATACAGGGTCCTACGAGCAGTACTTC; cdr3_aa: CASSQDTGSYEQYF
v_call: TRBV19; j_call: TRBJ1-5; clone_size: .; d_call: .; cdr3_nt: TGTGCCAGTAGTATTGGGGAGGGAAATCAGCCCCAGCATTTT; cdr3_aa: CASSIGEGNQPQHF
v_call: TRBV14; j_call: TRBJ2-1; clone_size: .; d_call: .; cdr3_nt: TGTGCCAGCAGCCCTTCTATCACCGGGAATGAGCAGTTCTTC; cdr3_aa: CASSPSITGNEQFF
v_call: TRBV11-2; j_call: TRBJ2-7; clone_size: .; d_call: TRBD2; cdr3_nt: TGTGCCAGCAGTTCTGGACTAGCGGGCTCCTACGAGCAGTACTTC; cdr3_aa: CASSSGLAGSYEQYF
v_call: TRBV4-1; j_call: TRBJ1-4; clone_size: .; d_call: .; cdr3_nt: TGCGCCAGCAGCCAAGGGGACGTACTACTTAGTGAAAAACTGTTTTTT; cdr3_aa: CASSQGDVLLSEKLFF
v_call: TRBV6-1; j_call: TRBJ1-1; clone_size: .; d_call: .; cdr3_nt: TGTGCCAGCAGTGAAATGGGTGGCACTGAAGCTTTCTTT; cdr3_aa: CASSEMGGTEAFF
v_call: TRBV5-1; j_call: TRBJ2-5; clone_size: .; d_call: .; cdr3_nt: TGCGCCAGCAGCTCAGGCCCGGGACGGACGAATGAAGAGACCCAGTACTTC; cdr3_aa: CASSSGPGRTNEETQYF
v_call: TRBV10-1; j_call: TRBJ2-1; clone_size: .; d_call: .; cdr3_nt: TGCGCCAGCAGCTTCCAGATGTCGGAGGGGGTTCACAATGAGCAGTTCTTC; cdr3_aa: CASSFQMSEGVHNEQFF
v_call: TRBV6-5; j_call: TRBJ2-7; clone_size: .; d_call: .; cdr3_nt: TGTGCCAGCAGTTCCGAGCCCAGTGGGTCCTACGAGCAGTACTTC; cdr3_aa: CASSSEPSGSYEQYF
v_call: TRBV28; j_call: TRBJ1-2; clone_size: .; d_call: TRBD1; cdr3_nt: TGTGCCAGCAGTCCGACGGGACGGGACAGCTATGGCTACACCTTC; cdr3_aa: CASSPTGRDSYGYTF
v_call: TRBV6-5; j_call: TRBJ1-2; clone_size: .; d_call: .; cdr3_nt: TGTGCCAGCAGCCCCGGAAGGACAGACTATGGCTACACCTTC; cdr3_aa: CASSPGRTDYGYTF